Listed below are T cell receptor beta chains from one sample, sequenced in a study of blood T cell repertoires in COVID-19. TCRdb's table, derived via immunoSEQ multiplex PCR, lists solely in-frame clones and lacks some. The data show approximately 94,000 clones, 85% to 90% seen once. Sequencing used peripheral blood. These receptors all come from a woman older than 75 with active COVID-19. CDR3s include the opening cysteine and the closing phenylalanine or tryptophan. The D gene is left open where the match is weak. The size field is filled for only some rows; it gives once, few, many or a size class.

j_call	clone_size	d_call	v_call	cdr3_aa	cdr3_nt
TRBJ2-4	once	TRBD1	TRBV5-4	CASSLEQGGTKNIQYF	TGTGCCAGCAGCTTGGAACAGGGGGGTACCAAAAACATTCAGTACTTC
TRBJ2-1	NA	TRBD2	TRBV7-8	CASSRTSSGSGNEQFF	TGTGCCAGCAGCCGCACCAGTAGCGGGAGTGGGAATGAGCAGTTCTTC
TRBJ1-2	NA	NA	TRBV28	CASSPDRFGYTF	TGTGCCAGCAGCCCCGACAGGTTTGGCTACACCTTC
TRBJ1-4	NA	NA	TRBV3-1/TRBV3-2	CASSPGRFNEKLFF	TGTGCCAGCAGCCCCGGGAGGTTTAATGAAAAACTGTTTTTT
TRBJ1-2	NA	TRBD1	TRBV7-2	CASSGGQGARGYTF	TGTGCCAGCAGCGGCGGACAGGGGGCGAGGGGCTACACCTTC
TRBJ2-5	NA	TRBD1	TRBV7-9	CASRGDRGLETQYF	TGTGCCAGCAGGGGAGACAGGGGATTAGAGACCCAGTACTTC
TRBJ2-7	NA	NA	TRBV7-2	CASSLVDEQYF	TGTGCCAGCAGCTTAGTCGACGAGCAGTACTTC
TRBJ2-1	NA	NA	TRBV11-3	CASSQVGSSYNEQFF	TGTGCCAGCAGCCAAGTGGGGAGCTCCTACAATGAGCAGTTCTTC
TRBJ2-1	NA	NA	TRBV5-1	CASSRRGGDTLNEQFF	TGCGCCAGCAGTAGGAGAGGGGGGGATACCCTCAATGAGCAGTTCTTC
TRBJ1-1	once	NA	TRBV28	CASSPRLTNTEAFF	TGTGCCAGTAGTCCCAGGTTAACGAACACTGAAGCTTTCTTT
TRBJ1-1	NA	NA	TRBV5-4	CASSLTRMNTEAFF	TGTGCCAGCAGCTTGACACGCATGAACACTGAAGCTTTCTTT
TRBJ2-1	once	NA	TRBV27	CASSLSWGAGNEQFF	TGTGCCAGCAGTTTATCCTGGGGCGCAGGAAATGAGCAGTTCTTC
TRBJ1-4	NA	NA	TRBV21-1	CASRGTNEKLFF	TGTGCCAGCCGAGGGACTAATGAAAAACTGTTTTTT
TRBJ2-3	NA	TRBD2	TRBV11-3	CASSPGTSVSTDTQYF	TGTGCCAGCAGCCCCGGGACTAGCGTCAGCACAGATACGCAGTATTTT
TRBJ1-2	NA	TRBD1	TRBV28	CASSQGTDLNYGYTF	TGTGCCAGCAGTCAGGGGACAGATCTTAACTATGGCTACACCTTC
TRBJ2-3	NA	TRBD2	TRBV28	CASSLGSGASTDTQYF	TGTGCCAGCAGTTTAGGTAGCGGGGCTAGCACAGATACGCAGTATTTT
TRBJ2-3	NA	NA	TRBV20-1	CSASGPPGFTDTQYF	TGCAGTGCTAGTGGCCCCCCGGGATTCACAGATACGCAGTATTTT
TRBJ1-1	NA	NA	TRBV19	CASSMLGAEDTEAFF	TGTGCCAGTAGTATGTTGGGGGCGGAAGACACTGAAGCTTTCTTT
TRBJ2-5	NA	TRBD2	TRBV7-2	CASSLGGLAATQETQYF	TGTGCCAGCAGCTTAGGGGGACTAGCGGCAACACAAGAGACCCAGTACTTC
TRBJ2-5	once	NA	TRBV11-2	CASSLRGFWAQYF	TGTGCCAGCAGCTTAAGGGGCTTTTGGGCCCAGTACTTC
TRBJ1-1	NA	NA	TRBV19	CASSILGGLDTEAFF	TGTGCCAGTAGTATTCTCGGAGGTCTGGACACTGAAGCTTTCTTT
TRBJ2-3	NA	TRBD2	TRBV10-1	CASTTEQRDLLPTDTQYF	TGCGCCAGCACCACCGAACAGCGGGATCTCTTACCCACAGATACGCAGTATTTT
TRBJ2-4	NA	TRBD1	TRBV19	CACDRGRAPKNIQYF	TGTGCCTGCGACAGGGGGCGCGCCCCCAAAAACATTCAGTACTTC
TRBJ2-7	few	TRBD2	TRBV28	CASGRAGVGQDEQYF	TGTGCCAGCGGAAGAGCGGGAGTGGGTCAGGACGAGCAGTACTTC
TRBJ2-5	NA	TRBD2	TRBV7-2	CASSLTGLPTRETQYF	TGTGCCAGCAGCTTAACGGGACTACCTACCCGGGAGACCCAGTACTTC